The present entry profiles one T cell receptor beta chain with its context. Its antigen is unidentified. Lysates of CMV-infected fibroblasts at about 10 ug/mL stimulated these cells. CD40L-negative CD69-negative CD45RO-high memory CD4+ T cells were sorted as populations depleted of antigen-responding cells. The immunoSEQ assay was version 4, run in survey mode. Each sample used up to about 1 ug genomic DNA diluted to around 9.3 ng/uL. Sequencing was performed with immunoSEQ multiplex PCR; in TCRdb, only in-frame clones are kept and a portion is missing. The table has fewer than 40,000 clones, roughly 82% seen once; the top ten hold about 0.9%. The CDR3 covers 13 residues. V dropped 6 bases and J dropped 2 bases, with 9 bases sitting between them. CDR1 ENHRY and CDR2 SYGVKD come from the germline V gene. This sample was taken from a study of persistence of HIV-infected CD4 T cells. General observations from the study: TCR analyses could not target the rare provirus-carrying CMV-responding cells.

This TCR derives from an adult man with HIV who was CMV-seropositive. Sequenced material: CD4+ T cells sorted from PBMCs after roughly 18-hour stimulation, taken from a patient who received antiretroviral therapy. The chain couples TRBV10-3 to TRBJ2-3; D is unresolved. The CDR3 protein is CAIRDHITDTQYF. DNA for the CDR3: TGTGCCATCAGGGACCACATCACAGATACGCAGTATTTT.